This TCR beta chain stems from a study of T cells in Graves' hyperthyroidism and ophthalmopathy (dated by TCRdb to about 2019). As for the study more broadly: Peripheral blood samples were taken at the time of initial diagnosis, prior to any treatment. Following sampling, methimazole starting at 30 mg daily was given to hyperthyroidism patients, and high-dose intravenous methylprednisolone was given to ophthalmopathy patients. For training and testing, the 100 or so patients in the discovery cohort were randomly divided in a 7:3 ratio. Prospective prediction of ophthalmopathy was tested in an independent validation cohort of 18 to 20 hyperthyroidism patients and some 17 patients who later progressed to ophthalmopathy. To identify TCR V-J signatures that set the groups apart, the researchers used a discovery cohort of 90 to 100 patients, made up of 40 to 45 with Graves' ophthalmopathy and approximately 57 with stable Graves' hyperthyroidism. TCR Vbeta CDR3 sequencing of 120 to 150 peripheral blood samples (under 45 ophthalmopathy, 75 hyperthyroidism and approximately 17 progressor patients) is reported in the paper. The study also compared thyroid tissue and blood T-cell repertoires from several Graves' hyperthyroidism patients. Results the study describes overall, beyond this receptor: Sample size was not statistically predetermined, and blinding of investigators to group allocation was not performed. In validation, the model predicted progression to ophthalmopathy a median of roughly 6.1 months before onset, with over 60% sensitivity and 72.22% specificity. A 13 V-J signature model separated ophthalmopathy from stable hyperthyroidism, with just over 85% sensitivity and 81.08% specificity in cross-validation and 80%/75% in testing. Blood samples also contained most of the expanded thyroid clonotypes (frequency above 0.001), which suggests that blood repertoires may reflect thyroid immune responses.

Graves' hyperthyroidism was defined as stable when no progression to ophthalmopathy occurred over 18 months of follow-up. Hyperthyroidism patients were aged 18 to 65 years and newly diagnosed, with disease duration of less than 2 months. Exclusion was applied to patients with uncontrolled infections, other autoimmune diseases, pregnancy or lactation. Clinical symptoms, serum thyroxine and TRAb, thyroid ultrasound, and orbital computed tomography formed the basis for the diagnoses. PBMCs were isolated from approximately 10 ml of fresh peripheral blood by Ficoll-Paque density gradient centrifugation. Trizol reagent was used to extract total RNA, and RNA quality was then checked on an Agilent 2100 Bioanalyzer. The TCR beta CDR3 regions were amplified from the RNA transcripts. The first round of RT-PCR for the TCR CDR3 was performed with the HTBI primer set and the Qiagen OneStep RT-PCR kit. A second multiplex PCR round built the libraries, followed by size selection and purification. Paired-end sequencing of the libraries was performed with 100 bp reads on an Illumina HiSeq2000. As for the authors' bioinformatics: Raw data were processed with SOAPnuke, discarding reads with adapters, uncalled bases, mean Phred below 15, or no exact constant-primer or identifier match. High-quality paired reads were merged using COPE v1.2.5, and each unique nucleotide sequence was defined as a clonotype. MiTCR v1.1 was used to align the clonotypes against IMGT TRBV, TRBD and TRBJ reference segments. The analysis was restricted to V-J combinations with a frequency above 0.0001, which together covered approximately 99% of the repertoires. A TCS score was defined as the ratio of F50 (clonal expansion) to E x V (chaos), with BLOSUM62-based TCRdist applied between CDR3 peptides within each V-J. Welch's t-statistics and random forest reduced just over 500 V-J features to fewer than 15, which were used in a naive Bayes classifier (R e1071). TCRdb handled the public reads itself, with Q25 trimming in fastp and clone calling in MiXCR, and kept productive beta chains. Each CDR3 protein gets just one entry, which takes the most common genes and DNA from the rows behind it. These V and J calls are TCRdb output, not the study's own analysis. A total of some 460,000 distinct CDR3 sequences appear in this sample, 15% to 18% of them only once. The ten largest clonotypes hold roughly 8% of the sample.

This clonotype was recorded a few times. This clone's antigen is unknown. The sample holds no much larger clone one base away, and base qualities are not on file. Trimming takes 3 bases from V and 12 bases from J, and the germline ends sit 18 bases apart. The CDR3 covers 14 residues, taking in both the cysteine and the phenylalanine. The only DNA kept is the CDR3, 42 bases in frame from the first base. The germline V gene (reference sequence) sets CDR1 to DFQATT and CDR2 to SNEGSKA. Sequences were obtained from blood. Recombination linked TRBV20-1 to TRBJ1-6; the best D guess is TRBD1, with 6 bases matching. This clonotype was obtained from a woman younger than 35 with Graves' hyperthyroidism. The nucleotides are TGCAGTGCTAGCAGTGGGACATGGCCGGAACCCCTCCACTTT. Its amino acids are CSASSGTWPEPLHF.